The 25 T cell receptor beta chains given below trace back to one sample, sequenced in a study of HIV-infected children after antiretroviral therapy interruption. The TCR library was built from RNA with a 3' RACE protocol and unique molecular identifiers. TCRdb called the 3' RACE reads again in MiXCR, with one record for every CDR3 protein. Of more than 35,000 distinct CDR3 sequences detected, 6.5% appear once; the ten largest clones hold about 1%. Treatment meaning: PENTA 11 planned treatment interruption arm or continuous ART arm. This specimen was CD45RA+ CD4+ T cells from PBMCs, pooled from several time points, taken from a donor given antiretroviral therapy, either interrupted or continuous. Subset here: naive CD4+ CD45RA+ CD45RO- T cells. Receptor source: a pool of human donors with HIV.

This clonotype was seen many times. The junction shows a germline mismatch at one end, possibly a read error. This rearrangement joins TRBV10-3 to TRBJ2-5, with TRBD1 matching over 7 bases. Germline V gene data show CDR1 as ENHRY and CDR2 as SYGVKD. This CDR3 region has 10 residues. This CDR3 reads CASGEGAQYF. In DNA, the CDR3 is TGTGCCAGCGGTGAGGGGGCCCAGTACTTT.

This clonotype has at least ten counts. The V and J genes are TRBV15 and TRBJ2-1, with D possibly being TRBD2 (6 bases). The CDR3 spans 14 residues. Trimming left V 1 base short and J 8 bases short, with 12 bases between. Germline CDR1 LNHNV, CDR2 YYDKDF (reference sequence). The CDR3 DNA is TGTGCCACCAGCAGAGCACGACCGGGGGATGAGCAGTTCTTC. Its protein is CATSRARPGDEQFF.

The chain links TRBV7-8 to TRBJ1-5, with D unclear. The CDR3 is made up of 16 amino acids. Looked up from germline, CDR1 is SGHVS and CDR2 is FQNEAQ. V dropped 2 bases and J dropped 10 bases, with 21 bases sitting between them. The CDR3 nucleotides read TGTGCCAGCAGCTTAAGCGGCATCGCACTATCTCGCCCCCAGCATTTT. This sequence encodes CASSLSGIALSRPQHF.

The chain recombines TRBV29-1 with TRBJ2-5; D tentatively fits TRBD1 or TRBD2 (5 bases each). The CDR3 runs to 15 residues. Between the trimmed V and J ends, which lost 5 bases and 5 bases, there was a span of 21 bases. Per germline, CDR1 SQVTM and CDR2 ANQGSEA. CDR3: CSVLREGRGRETQYF. The CDR3 region has the DNA TGCAGCGTTTTGCGCGAGGGACGGGGAAGGGAGACCCAGTACTTC.

In regard to this clonotype: A junction boundary mismatches the germline segment, possibly from a read error. This sequence joins TRBV9 and TRBJ1-1, with D possibly matching TRBD1 (6 bases). Germline CDR1 reads SGDLS; CDR2 reads YYNGEE. The CDR3 is made up of 17 amino acids. The CDR3 spells CASSVGPQGQGNTEAFF. CDR3 DNA: TGTGCCAGCAGTGTAGGGCCACAGGGCCAGGGGAACACTGAAGCTTTCTTT.

The genes are TRBV6-2 or TRBV6-3 and TRBJ2-1, with 8 positions matching TRBD1. Looked up from germline, CDR1 is MNHEY and CDR2 is SVGEGT. CDR3 length equals 16 residues. V was pared by 6 bases and J by 0 bases, with 7 bases of the junction left unmatched. DNA of the CDR3: TGTGCCAGCAGGAATCGACAGGGGAGCTCCTACAATGAGCAGTTCTTC. It is translated as CASRNRQGSSYNEQFF.

In its sample, this clonotype was seen many times. The chain joins TRBV12-3 or TRBV12-4 to TRBJ2-5, with TRBD1 identical over 9 bases. With 3 bases clipped from V and 5 bases from J, the junction kept 4 bases outside the gene matches. The CDR3 sequence is 14 residues long. CDR3 bases: TGTGCCAGCAGTTTGGGGACAGGGTTTGAGACCCAGTACTTC. Its protein product is CASSLGTGFETQYF.

This clonotype came up many times. The J gene is TRBJ2-5, the V gene TRBV6-2 or TRBV6-3, with 11 bases that match TRBD1. Germline-derived CDR1 and CDR2 are MNHEY and SVGEGT. The length of the CDR3 is 14 residues. J was trimmed by 5 bases and V by 6 bases; bases with no gene match: 5. CDR3 sequence reads: CASRGQGVIETQYF. As DNA, the CDR3 is TGTGCCAGCAGGGGACAGGGGGTTATCGAGACCCAGTACTTC.

Within the sample, this clonotype is medium-sized. The V gene is TRBV10-3, the J gene TRBJ2-1; D possibly corresponds to TRBD2 (6 bases). The CDR3 is 14 residues long. Per the germline V gene, CDR1 is ENHRY and CDR2 is SYGVKD. V was shortened by 10 bases and J by 9 bases, with 22 bases between the two germline ends. The CDR3 DNA is TGTGCCAGCGGTGATGCGGGGAGCTATGCTGAGCAGTTCTTC. Residues: CASGDAGSYAEQFF.

This clonotype was detected only a few times. The rearrangement uses TRBV28 and TRBJ2-1, with D possibly being TRBD1 or TRBD2 (6 bases each). Germline-derived CDR1 and CDR2 are MDHEN and SYDVKM. This CDR3 is built from 13 residues. V was shortened by 10 bases and J by 6 bases, with 16 bases between the two germline ends. The CDR3 protein is CATTRGGTNEQFF. The CDR3 region has the DNA TGTGCCACCACCAGGGGCGGGACCAATGAGCAGTTCTTC.

This clonotype appeared many times. The chain is built from TRBV7-8 and TRBJ2-7, with TRBD2 matching over 11 bases. The CDR3 has 16 residues. CDR1 SGHVS and CDR2 FQNEAQ come from the germline V gene. J gave up 3 bases and V 6 bases, and 10 bases lay outside the gene matches. In DNA, the CDR3 is TGTGCCAGCAGTTCTACAATGACTAGCGGGAACTACGAGCAGTACTTC. As protein: CASSSTMTSGNYEQYF.

There are many counts of this clonotype. The V gene is TRBV7-2, the J gene TRBJ1-4, with D possibly being TRBD1 (6 bases). There are 15 residues in the CDR3. The V and J ends lost 6 bases and 2 bases respectively, with 13 bases between them. Looked up from germline, CDR1 is SGHTA and CDR2 is FQGNSA. CDR3 sequence reads: CASRNRAGTNEKLFF. The CDR3, as DNA: TGTGCCAGCAGAAACAGGGCAGGGACTAATGAAAAACTGTTTTTT.

This clonotype has a count of ten or more. V is TRBV6-2 or TRBV6-3 and J is TRBJ2-5; 8 nucleotides line up with TRBD1. The CDR3 totals 15 residues. The germline V gene has CDR1 MNHEY and CDR2 SVGEGT. Trimming took 8 bases from V and 1 from J; bases not matched to a gene: 9. For the CDR3, the DNA is TGTGCCAGCGGGCCGACAGGGGTACCCCAAGAGACCCAGTACTTC. Translation gives CASGPTGVPQETQYF.

J is TRBJ1-1 and V is TRBV29-1, with D possibly matching TRBD1 (6 bases). In germline, CDR1 is SQVTM, CDR2 ANQGSEA. This CDR3 region has 12 residues. Trimming cost V 7 bases and J 7 bases, with 16 bases left between them. CDR3 DNA: TGCAGCGCCGCTGCCGCCAGGGGTGAAGCTTTCTTT. Encoded protein: CSAAAARGEAFF.

This clonotype was seen repeatedly, ten times or more. The chain combines TRBV2 with TRBJ2-3; tentative D call: TRBD2 (5 bases). V was trimmed by 10 bases and J by 0 bases, leaving 17 bases between them. The CDR3 covers 15 residues. Germline V CDR1 and CDR2: SNHLY, FYNNEI. The CDR3 is CATSPAGSSTDTQYF. The CDR3 nucleotides read TGTGCCACCTCTCCGGCGGGCAGTAGCACAGATACGCAGTATTTT. Together with reference TRBV2 and TRBJ2-3, the CDR3 gives the full variable domain: EPEVTQTPSHQVTQMGQEVILRCVPISNHLYFYWYRQILGQKVEFLVSFYNNEISEKSEIFDDQFSVERPDGSNFTLKIRSTKLEDSAMYFCATSPAGSSTDTQYFGPGTRLTVL.

This clonotype showed up many times. Here the CDR3 DNA reads TGTGCCAGCAGCCGACTGGGGCAAGACACCCAGTACTTT. Its translation: CASSRLGQDTQYF. The rearrangement joins TRBV3-2 to TRBJ2-5; the table's D call, TRBD1, was not checked against the DNA. TRBV3-2 is recorded as a pseudogene. This CDR3 contains 13 residues.

At least ten counts were recorded for this clonotype. The chain is built from TRBV7-3 and TRBJ2-3; D is unresolved. The CDR3 runs 15 residues. The germline V gene has CDR1 SGHTA and CDR2 FQGTGA. V was cut by 5 bases and J by 0 bases, with 12 bases left in between. The CDR3 bases are TGTGCCAGCAGCGCCCAGACAACTAGCACAGATACGCAGTATTTT. Amino acids: CASSAQTTSTDTQYF.

This clonotype was counted ten times or more. The J gene is TRBJ2-7, the V gene TRBV6-6, with 9 bases matching TRBD2. J gave up 2 bases and V 5 bases, and 7 bases lay outside the gene matches. Germline CDR1 reads MNHNY; CDR2 reads SVGAGI (reference sequence). The CDR3 sequence is 15 residues long. CDR3: CASSPGLARTYEQYF. CDR3 bases: TGTGCCAGCAGTCCCGGACTAGCGAGAACCTACGAGCAGTACTTC.

This clonotype occurred many times. V and J are TRBV2 and TRBJ2-1; no clear D. The CDR3 is 14 amino acids. Germline CDR1 SNHLY, CDR2 FYNNEI. V was shortened by 6 bases and J by 0 bases, with 9 bases between the two germline ends. Here the CDR3 reads CASRLETSYNEQFF. CDR3 sequence (DNA): TGTGCCAGCAGGCTGGAGACCTCCTACAATGAGCAGTTCTTC.

This clonotype was counted many times. The V and J genes are TRBV5-6 and TRBJ2-7, with 7 positions matching TRBD1. With V trimmed by 5 bases and J by 5 bases, 7 bases remained unmatched. The CDR3 runs 13 residues. Germline V gene lookup returns CDR1 SGHDT and CDR2 YYEEEE. CDR3 DNA: TGTGCCAGCAGGACCACAGGGGTCGACGAGCAGTACTTC. Its protein is CASRTTGVDEQYF.

The V gene is TRBV6-4, the J gene TRBJ2-1, with 13 bases that match TRBD2. The length of the CDR3 is 14 residues. The V gene's germline CDR1 is MRHNA and CDR2 SNTAGT. The V and J ends lost 6 bases and 6 bases, in that order; junction bases with no gene match: 2. DNA of the CDR3: TGTGCCAGCAGCTGGACTAGCGGGAGCAATGAGCAGTTCTTC. Translating it yields CASSWTSGSNEQFF.

Here the CDR3 reads CASSLASVSKETQYF. For the CDR3, the DNA is TGTGCCAGCAGCTTAGCTTCTGTCAGTAAAGAGACCCAGTACTTC. The J gene is TRBJ2-5, the V gene TRBV7-2; D gene unclear. Germline V gene sequence: CDR1 SGHTA, CDR2 FQGNSA. The CDR3 consists of 15 residues. V shed 0 bases and J shed 3 bases, with 11 bases lying between them.

This clonotype was counted at least ten times. The rearrangement joins TRBV27 to TRBJ2-1; 8 bases align to TRBD2. CDR1 MNHEY and CDR2 SMNVEV come from the germline V gene (reference sequence). The trim removed 3 bases at V and 1 base at J, leaving 14 bases unmatched. The CDR3 has 19 residues. The CDR3 protein is CASSFIPGLGGSSYNEQFF. The CDR3 DNA sequence: TGTGCCAGCAGTTTCATACCGGGACTAGGGGGTTCATCCTACAATGAGCAGTTCTTC.

This clonotype was observed many times. The genes are TRBV29-1 and TRBJ2-5; 9 nucleotides align to TRBD2. The J segment lost 2 bases and the V segment lost 0 bases, leaving 10 bases of the junction unmatched. CDR1 SQVTM and CDR2 ANQGSEA come from the germline V gene. The CDR3 spans 17 residues. The CDR3 here is CSVEESLAGSRQETQYF. As DNA, the CDR3 is TGCAGCGTTGAAGAGTCCCTAGCGGGGTCTCGGCAAGAGACCCAGTACTTC.

This clonotype was recorded at least ten times. The chain recombines TRBV27 with TRBJ2-3, with 7 bases that match TRBD1. The V gene's germline CDR1 is MNHEY and CDR2 SMNVEV (reference sequence). After removal of 5 bases from V and 2 bases from J, the junction contained 7 bases not matched to a gene. This CDR3 spans 15 amino acids. CDR3 in amino acids: CASSADRAFTDTQYF. The DNA for the CDR3 is TGTGCCAGCAGTGCCGACAGGGCCTTCACAGATACGCAGTATTTT.